The 20 T cell receptor beta chains listed next were all sequenced from one sample in a study of shared clonotypes between healthy human individuals. The assay was immunoSEQ multiplex PCR, and TCRdb's table has in-frame clones only and misses some. The data contain 2 million to 2.5 million clones, approximately 95% of them seen just once; the ten biggest clones take up roughly 0.13%. Sequenced sample: naive CD4+ T cells sorted from blood. Subset of the sample: CD45RA+ positively selected. The receptors shown here come from a man between 18 and 35 years old in good health.

This chain uses TRBV5-1 with TRBJ2-7; D unclear. The CDR3 length is 14 residues. Germline CDR1 and CDR2: SGHRS and YFSETQ. V lost 0 bases to trimming and J lost 2 bases, with 9 bases between them. The CDR3 here is CASSLEEVPYEQYF. As DNA, the CDR3 is TGCGCCAGCAGCTTGGAAGAAGTCCCCTACGAGCAGTACTTC.

Turning to this clone: Within the sample, other DNA sequences also encode this same CDR3. V and J are TRBV20-1 and TRBJ1-1; D unclear. The CDR3 contains 11 residues. Germline assignment: CDR1 DFQATT and CDR2 SNEGSKA (reference sequence). V gave up 0 bases and J gave up 4 bases, with 3 bases separating them. This CDR3 is CSARDRTEAFF. The CDR3, as DNA: TGCAGTGCTAGAGATCGCACTGAAGCTTTCTTT.

This chain uses TRBV6-1 with TRBJ1-2, with a weak D call TRBD1 (5 bases). Germline V gene lookup returns CDR1 MNHNS and CDR2 SASEGT. Trimming left V 10 bases short and J 5 bases short, with 23 bases between. This CDR3 spans 15 amino acids. This CDR3 is CATAPGTDLKYGYTF. CDR3 in DNA: TGTGCCACCGCCCCAGGGACGGATCTTAAGTATGGCTACACCTTC.

The chain links TRBV5-1 to TRBJ1-5; 8 bases fit TRBD1. From germline, CDR1 is SGHRS and CDR2 YFSETQ. V lost 4 bases and J lost 5; bases outside the gene matches: 8. The CDR3 spans 15 residues. DNA of the CDR3: TGCGCCAGCAGCCCTATGGCAGGGGGCGATCAGCCCCAGCATTTT. Translation gives CASSPMAGGDQPQHF. The full variable domain, completed using reference TRBV5-1 and TRBJ1-5, is KAGVTQTPRYLIKTRGQQVTLSCSPISGHRSVSWYQQTPGQGLQFLFEYFSETQRNKGNFPGRFSGRQFSNSRSEMNVSTLELGDSALYLCASSPMAGGDQPQHFGDGTRLSIL.

In this sample, this clone turned up once. The CDR3 DNA is TGCGCCAGCGCTCGGGACCAGATCTACGAGCAGTACTTC. Translating it yields CASARDQIYEQYF. The chain combines TRBV5-1 with TRBJ2-7; D may match TRBD1 or TRBD2 (5 bases each). V dropped 7 bases and J dropped 3 bases, with 14 bases sitting between them. The CDR3 runs to 13 residues. Germline V gene lookup returns CDR1 SGHRS and CDR2 YFSETQ.

The rearrangement links TRBV4-3 to TRBJ2-5; a weak D match, TRBD2 (5 bases). V lost 2 bases and J lost 1, with 8 bases in between. Germline-derived CDR1 and CDR2 are LGHNA and YSLEER. The CDR3 has 14 amino acids. DNA of the CDR3: TGCGCCAGCAGCCAAACGGGATTCCAAGAGACCCAGTACTTC. Translation: CASSQTGFQETQYF.

The DNA of the CDR3 is TGTGCCAGCAGCGCACAGGCGAGCTCCTATAATTCACCCCTCCACTTT. It translates to CASSAQASSYNSPLHF. The V call is TRBV9, the J call TRBJ1-6; D possibly corresponds to TRBD1 (5 bases). Germline assignment: CDR1 SGDLS and CDR2 YYNGEE. This CDR3 has 16 amino acids. V lost 3 bases to trimming and J lost 0 bases, with 10 bases between them.

On this clone itself: Within the sample, other DNA sequences also encode this same CDR3. The chain couples TRBV30 to TRBJ1-5, with D hard to call. CDR1 is GTSNPN and CDR2 is SVGIG in the germline V gene (reference sequence). Trimming cost V 2 bases and J 2 bases, with 10 bases left between them. This CDR3 is built from 14 residues. The CDR3 is CAWSTVQRNQPQHF. The CDR3 DNA sequence: TGTGCCTGGAGTACGGTACAGCGCAATCAGCCCCAGCATTTT.

Written as DNA, the CDR3 is TGCGCCAGTACACCGGGAGTGAGCTCCTACAATGAGCAGTTCTTC. It translates to CASTPGVSSYNEQFF. V and J are TRBV10-2 and TRBJ2-1; the D gene is possibly TRBD2 (6 bases). Germline CDR1 reads WSHSY; CDR2 reads SAAADI. Between the trimmed V and J ends, which lost 9 bases and 0 bases, there was a span of 15 bases. The CDR3 covers 15 residues.

The chain's CDR3 is CASSIAGAPSNQPQHF. The CDR3 nucleotides read TGTGCCAGTAGTATCGCGGGGGCGCCTAGCAATCAGCCCCAGCATTTT. The rearrangement links TRBV19 to TRBJ1-5, with D tentatively TRBD1 (6 bases). The CDR3 length is 16 residues. Germline values: CDR1 LNHDA, CDR2 SQIVND (reference sequence). Trimming stripped 3 bases from V and 0 bases from J, with 12 bases between.

This chain uses TRBV6-5 with TRBJ2-7; 7 bases line up with TRBD1. The germline gives CDR1 MNHEY, CDR2 SVGAGI. This CDR3 is built from 14 residues. The V segment lost 6 bases and the J segment 2 bases; nucleotides outside the gene matches: 7. In nucleotides, the CDR3 is TGTGCCAGCAGCCCCGGACAGGCCACCTACGAGCAGTACTTC. As protein: CASSPGQATYEQYF.

Only one count was recorded for this clone. The J gene is TRBJ1-2, the V gene TRBV5-1; perhaps TRBD1 as D (6 bases). Trimming stripped 4 bases from V and 6 bases from J, with 13 bases between. The CDR3 sequence is 13 residues long. The V gene's germline CDR1 is SGHRS and CDR2 YFSETQ. CDR3: CASSRTGWDGYTF. Written as DNA, the CDR3 is TGCGCCAGCAGCCGCACAGGGTGGGATGGCTACACCTTC. The variable domain in full, with the rest retrieved from reference TRBV5-1 and TRBJ1-2, is KAGVTQTPRYLIKTRGQQVTLSCSPISGHRSVSWYQQTPGQGLQFLFEYFSETQRNKGNFPGRFSGRQFSNSRSEMNVSTLELGDSALYLCASSRTGWDGYTFGSGTRLTVV.

The chain links TRBV5-1 to TRBJ2-3; 7 bases are shared with TRBD1. The germline CDR1 and CDR2 sequences are SGHRS and YFSETQ. This CDR3 is built from 15 residues. V shed 4 bases and J 2 bases; nucleotides not matched to a gene: 7. CDR3 nucleotides: TGCGCCAGCAGCGGTAAGGGGGCACCCACAGATACGCAGTATTTT. It specifies CASSGKGAPTDTQYF.

This rearrangement joins TRBV6-1 to TRBJ2-3, with 10 nucleotides matching TRBD1. V shed 1 base, J shed 0 bases, and the junction held 1 base outside the gene matches. The germline V gene encodes CDR1 MNHNS and CDR2 SASEGT. CDR3 length: 16 amino acids. The CDR3, as DNA: TGTGCCAGCAGTGAAGGGACAGGGGGTAGCACAGATACGCAGTATTTT. It codes for CASSEGTGGSTDTQYF.

This clone is a singleton in its sample. The chain carries TRBV2 and TRBJ1-2; TRBD1 might be the D (5 bases). This CDR3 spans 14 amino acids. Trimming took off 4 bases at V and 6 bases at J, with 15 bases between the two ends. CDR1 and CDR2 from the germline V gene are SNHLY and FYNNEI. DNA for the CDR3: TGTGCCAGCAGTGTATTTGAGGGGCGGGATGGCTACACCTTC. Protein: CASSVFEGRDGYTF.

The V call is TRBV30, the J call TRBJ2-2, with 7 bases matching TRBD2. V lost 3 bases, J lost 7 bases, and 14 bases stayed unmatched. The germline V gene encodes CDR1 GTSNPN and CDR2 SVGIG (reference sequence). The CDR3 contains 16 residues. The CDR3 DNA reads TGTGCCTGGAGATCCCCTCCAGCGGGAAACCACGGGGAGCTGTTTTTT. It yields the protein CAWRSPPAGNHGELFF.

The gene calls are TRBV6-1 and TRBJ2-5; perhaps D is TRBD1 or TRBD2 (5 bases each). Germline CDR1 MNHNS, CDR2 SASEGT. Trimming took off 8 bases at V and 0 bases at J, with 10 bases between the two ends. The CDR3 is 13 amino acids. The chain's CDR3 is CASRDGNQETQYF. The CDR3 region has the DNA TGTGCCAGCCGGGACGGAAACCAAGAGACCCAGTACTTC.

Here the CDR3 reads CASSFVGPNQPQHF. The CDR3 DNA sequence: TGTGCCAGCAGCTTCGTGGGGCCCAATCAGCCCCAGCATTTT. This chain connects TRBV7-9 to TRBJ1-5; D is perhaps TRBD1 (5 bases). Trimming cost V 3 bases and J 3 bases, with 9 bases left between them. The germline V gene has CDR1 SEHNR and CDR2 FQNEAQ (reference sequence). The CDR3 is made up of 14 amino acids.

The chain is built from TRBV19 and TRBJ1-1, with 9 positions matching TRBD1. CDR3 size: 13 residues. Germline-derived CDR1 and CDR2 are LNHDA and SQIVND (reference sequence). The ends lost 6 bases at V and 7 bases at J; junction bases unmatched: 6. Written as DNA, the CDR3 is TGTGCCAGTAGCAGGACAGGGGAAGGTGAAGCTTTCTTT. It is translated as CASSRTGEGEAFF.

Remarks on this clone: Different DNA sequences within this sample yield the same CDR3. V is TRBV6-1 and J is TRBJ2-7, with TRBD1 as a possible D gene (6 bases). Looked up from germline, CDR1 is MNHNS and CDR2 is SASEGT. V lost 6 bases and J 4 bases, leaving 10 bases between the germline ends. The CDR3 has 12 amino acids. CDR3 nucleotides: TGTGCCAGCAGCCGGGACACGTACGAGCAGTACTTC. It specifies CASSRDTYEQYF.